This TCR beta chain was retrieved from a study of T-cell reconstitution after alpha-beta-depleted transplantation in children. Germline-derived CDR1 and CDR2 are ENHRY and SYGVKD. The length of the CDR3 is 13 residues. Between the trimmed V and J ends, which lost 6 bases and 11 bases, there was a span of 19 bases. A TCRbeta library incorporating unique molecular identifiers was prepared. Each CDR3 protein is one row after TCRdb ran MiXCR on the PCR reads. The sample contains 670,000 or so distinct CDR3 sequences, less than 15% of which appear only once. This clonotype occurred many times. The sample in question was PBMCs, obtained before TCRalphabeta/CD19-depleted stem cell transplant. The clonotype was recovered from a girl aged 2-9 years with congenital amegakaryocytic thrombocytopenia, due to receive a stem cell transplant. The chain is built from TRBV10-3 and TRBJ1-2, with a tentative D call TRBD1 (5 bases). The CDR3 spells CAIRAPGHGLYTF. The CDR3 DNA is TGTGCCATCAGAGCGCCAGGACACGGACTATACACCTTC.